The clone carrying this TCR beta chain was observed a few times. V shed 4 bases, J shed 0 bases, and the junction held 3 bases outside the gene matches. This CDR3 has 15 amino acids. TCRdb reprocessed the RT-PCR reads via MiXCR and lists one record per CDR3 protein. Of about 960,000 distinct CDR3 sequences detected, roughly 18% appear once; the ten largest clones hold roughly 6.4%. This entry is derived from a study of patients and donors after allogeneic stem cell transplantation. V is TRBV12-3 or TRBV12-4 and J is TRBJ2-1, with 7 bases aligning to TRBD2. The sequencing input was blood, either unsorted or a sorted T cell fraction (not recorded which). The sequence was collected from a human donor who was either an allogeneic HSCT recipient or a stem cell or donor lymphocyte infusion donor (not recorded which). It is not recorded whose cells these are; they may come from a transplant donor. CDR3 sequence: CASSWGGGSYNEQFF. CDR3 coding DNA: TGTGCCAGCAGTTGGGGGGGGGGCTCCTACAATGAGCAGTTCTTC.